Shown below are 32 T cell receptor beta chains from a single sample sequenced in a study of monozygotic twins with inflammatory bowel disease. After re-calling the 5' RACE reads, TCRdb lists one entry per CDR3 protein, DNA absent. This repertoire comprises 330,000 or so distinct CDR3 sequences; its ten largest clones make up over 2%. Sequenced sample: blood. The receptors stem from a human donor with ulcerative colitis or Crohn's disease, or a healthy co-twin of an affected twin (not recorded which).

This rearrangement joins TRBV5-1 to TRBJ2-2. The CDR3 loop spans 13 amino acids. The germline CDR1 and CDR2 sequences are SGHRS and YFSETQ. CDR3 sequence: CASSLFEIRELFF. The variable domain in full, with the rest retrieved from reference TRBV5-1 and TRBJ2-2, is KAGVTQTPRYLIKTRGQQVTLSCSPISGHRSVSWYQQTPGQGLQFLFEYFSETQRNKGNFPGRFSGRQFSNSRSEMNVSTLELGDSALYLCASSLFEIRELFFGEGSRLTVL.

The CDR3 sequence is CASSLDIMAGELFF. V and J are TRBV12-3 or TRBV12-4 and TRBJ2-2; no DNA is available, so the TRBD1 call from TCRdb remains unchecked. The CDR3 runs 14 residues.

The chain has TRBV20-1 and TRBJ2-3; the TCRdb call, TRBD1, lacks DNA for checking. Germline CDR1 DFQATT, CDR2 SNEGSKA (reference sequence). This CDR3 comprises 14 residues. CDR3 region: CSARDSRGGFTQYF.

The chain links TRBV29-1 to TRBJ2-3; TCRdb's D call, TRBD2, is unchecked because there is no DNA. Looked up from germline, CDR1 is SQVTM and CDR2 is ANQGSEA. There are 14 residues in the CDR3. The CDR3 is CSVTSGSGTDTQYF.

This chain connects TRBV20-1 to TRBJ1-4; TCRdb lists TRBD1, though no DNA is available to test this call. Germline-derived CDR1 and CDR2 are DFQATT and SNEGSKA (reference sequence). This CDR3 has 12 amino acids. The CDR3 loop is CSASWAGEKLFF.

The V and J genes are TRBV6-2 or TRBV6-3 and TRBJ2-7; as DNA is missing, the TRBD1 call by TCRdb cannot be tested. The CDR3 runs to 15 residues. Germline loops: CDR1 MNHEY, CDR2 SVGEGT. The CDR3 reads CASSSPGQGDYEQYF.

The chain links TRBV4-1 to TRBJ1-5. Germline CDR1 is MGHRA and CDR2 is YSYEKL. The length of the CDR3 is 15 residues. This CDR3 reads CASSAQALGNQPQHF.

The chain is built from TRBV10-3 and TRBJ2-3; the D gene TCRdb calls, TRBD1, cannot be checked with no DNA. There are 14 residues in the CDR3. CDR1 and CDR2 (germline): ENHRY, SYGVKD. CDR3 sequence reads: CAISPGQNTDTQYF.

The chain carries TRBV7-8 and TRBJ1-2; TCRdb designates TRBD1, a call that cannot be tested without DNA. CDR1 and CDR2 (germline): SGHVS, FQNEAQ. The CDR3 has 14 residues. The CDR3 sequence is CASSWGTGNYGYTF.

This chain connects TRBV28 to TRBJ1-2. The germline V gene has CDR1 MDHEN and CDR2 SYDVKM. This CDR3 contains 14 residues. CDR3 in amino acids: CASSSGPVSYGYTF.

CDR3 sequence: CATSPYGGSGANVLTF. The chain joins TRBV15 to TRBJ2-6; the D call from TCRdb, TRBD1, cannot be confirmed without DNA. Germline loops: CDR1 LNHNV, CDR2 YYDKDF (reference sequence). This CDR3 comprises 16 residues. Supplemented by reference TRBV15 and TRBJ2-6, the full variable domain reads DAMVIQNPRYQVTQFGKPVTLSCSQTLNHNVMYWYQQKSSQAPKLLFHYYDKDFNNEADTPDNFQSRRPNTSFCFLDIRSPGLGDTAMYLCATSPYGGSGANVLTFGAGSRLTVL.

The V and J genes are TRBV7-9 and TRBJ1-1. The length of the CDR3 is 14 residues. The germline CDR1 and CDR2 sequences are SEHNR and FQNEAQ (reference sequence). The CDR3 loop reads CASRARVSDTEAFF.

The rearrangement joins TRBV20-1 to TRBJ1-6. The length of the CDR3 is 12 residues. In germline, CDR1 is DFQATT, CDR2 SNEGSKA (reference sequence). The CDR3 loop reads CSARETSSPLHF.

This chain connects TRBV10-2 to TRBJ1-6; TCRdb picks TRBD1, but there is no DNA to check that call. CDR1 is WSHSY, CDR2 SAAADI, per germline. The CDR3 covers 17 residues. The CDR3 loop is CASSWDGGVLTYSPLHF.

The V and J genes are TRBV4-1 and TRBJ2-1; the D call of TRBD2 rests on TCRdb alone, since no DNA is present to check it. Per germline, CDR1 MGHRA and CDR2 YSYEKL. CDR3 length: 16 residues. The CDR3: CASSPRTSGSSNEQFF.

This chain uses TRBV2 with TRBJ1-6. Germline-derived CDR1 and CDR2 are SNHLY and FYNNEI. This CDR3 has 14 residues. The CDR3: CASSDGRDNSPLHF.

This sequence joins TRBV7-9 and TRBJ1-1. This CDR3 contains 16 residues. The germline V gene encodes CDR1 SEHNR and CDR2 FQNEAQ (reference sequence). The CDR3 protein is CASSFVGFGKIPEAFF. Complete variable domain (other parts from reference TRBV7-9 and TRBJ1-1): DTGVSQNPRHKITKRGQNVTFRCDPISEHNRLYWYRQTLGQGPEFLTYFQNEAQLEKSRLLSDRFSAERPKGSFSTLEIQRTEQGDSAMYLCASSFVGFGKIPEAFFGQGTRLTVV.

This chain links TRBV7-2 with TRBJ2-7; without DNA, the TCRdb call of TRBD1 cannot be checked. This CDR3 contains 14 residues. The germline CDR1 and CDR2 sequences are SGHTA and FQGNSA. The CDR3 loop reads CASSPPGIGYEQYF.

The chain's CDR3 is CASRASGGYEQYF. The chain uses TRBV10-1 and TRBJ2-7; TCRdb outputs TRBD2, but without DNA this stays unchecked. From germline, CDR1 is WNHNN and CDR2 SYGVQD (reference sequence). The CDR3 is 13 residues long.

The J gene is TRBJ1-2, the V gene TRBV10-3; TCRdb reports TRBD1, a call that lacks DNA to check it against. Per the germline V gene, CDR1 is ENHRY and CDR2 is SYGVKD. The length of the CDR3 is 14 residues. CDR3 amino acids: CAISRSGTGAGYTF.

The chain couples TRBV19 to TRBJ2-5; TCRdb's D call of TRBD1 is untestable without DNA. The CDR3 totals 13 residues. Per the germline V gene, CDR1 is LNHDA and CDR2 is SQIVND (reference sequence). The CDR3 loop is CASSVTGAETQYF.

V gene TRBV5-1 combines with J gene TRBJ2-5; no DNA is available, so the TRBD1 call from TCRdb remains unchecked. This CDR3 region has 15 residues. Germline assignment: CDR1 SGHRS and CDR2 YFSETQ. The CDR3 spells CASSLGDRGFETQYF.

The chain has TRBV7-9 and TRBJ1-1; the D call of TRBD1 rests on TCRdb alone, since no DNA is present to check it. From germline, CDR1 is SEHNR and CDR2 FQNEAQ (reference sequence). The CDR3 spans 14 residues. CDR3 loop: CASSLQGGTGKAFF.

This chain links TRBV19 with TRBJ2-3; TCRdb designates TRBD1, a call that cannot be tested without DNA. The germline gives CDR1 LNHDA, CDR2 SQIVND (reference sequence). This CDR3 comprises 15 residues. This CDR3 is CATQTRDRSTDTQYF.

V gene TRBV20-1 combines with J gene TRBJ2-1; TCRdb reports TRBD2, a call that lacks DNA to check it against. Germline loops: CDR1 DFQATT, CDR2 SNEGSKA (reference sequence). CDR3 length: 16 amino acids. CDR3 sequence: CSARRDLAGGFNEQFF.

The CDR3 loop is CASSQEAGGYSPLHF. This chain uses TRBV4-1 with TRBJ1-6. The CDR3 runs 15 residues. Looked up from germline, CDR1 is MGHRA and CDR2 is YSYEKL.

The V call is TRBV15, the J call TRBJ1-2. The germline V gene encodes CDR1 LNHNV and CDR2 YYDKDF (reference sequence). The CDR3 is 12 amino acids. CDR3 region: CATSRDQGHYTF.

CDR3 loop: CASGRTVTSYEQYF. The chain recombines TRBV5-5 with TRBJ2-7; TCRdb reports TRBD1, a call that lacks DNA to check it against. The CDR3 totals 14 residues. The germline CDR1 and CDR2 sequences are SGHKS and YYEKEE (reference sequence).

This chain connects TRBV9 to TRBJ2-1. Germline values: CDR1 SGDLS, CDR2 YYNGEE. This CDR3 spans 15 amino acids. The CDR3 sequence is CASSVAVELYNEQFF.

The rearrangement links TRBV5-1 to TRBJ1-2; TCRdb names TRBD1, which stays unverified in the absence of DNA. Germline V gene data show CDR1 as SGHRS and CDR2 as YFSETQ. The CDR3 spans 15 residues. CDR3 residues: CASSAGTGGFYGYTF.

The rearrangement links TRBV7-8 to TRBJ2-7; the D gene TCRdb calls, TRBD1, cannot be checked with no DNA. CDR1 and CDR2 (germline): SGHVS, FQNEAQ. This CDR3 is built from 14 residues. This chain's CDR3 is CASSRGTNPYEQYF.

V gene TRBV5-1 combines with J gene TRBJ2-1; the TRBD2 assignment by TCRdb is unverifiable without DNA. Germline CDR1 is SGHRS and CDR2 is YFSETQ. The CDR3 has 17 amino acids. CDR3 sequence: CASSVQSGTSVFNEQFF.